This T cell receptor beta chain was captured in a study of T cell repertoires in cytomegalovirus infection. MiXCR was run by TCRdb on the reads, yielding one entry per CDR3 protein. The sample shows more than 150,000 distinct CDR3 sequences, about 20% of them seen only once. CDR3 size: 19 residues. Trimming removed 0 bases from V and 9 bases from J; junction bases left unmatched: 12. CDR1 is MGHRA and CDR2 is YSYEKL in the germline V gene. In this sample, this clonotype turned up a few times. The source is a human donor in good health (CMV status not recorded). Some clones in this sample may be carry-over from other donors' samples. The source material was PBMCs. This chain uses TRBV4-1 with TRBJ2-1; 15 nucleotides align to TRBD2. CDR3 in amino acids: CASSQDPLRTSGRVPEQFF. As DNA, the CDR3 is TGCGCCAGCAGCCAAGATCCCCTCCGGACTAGCGGGAGGGTGCCTGAGCAGTTCTTC.